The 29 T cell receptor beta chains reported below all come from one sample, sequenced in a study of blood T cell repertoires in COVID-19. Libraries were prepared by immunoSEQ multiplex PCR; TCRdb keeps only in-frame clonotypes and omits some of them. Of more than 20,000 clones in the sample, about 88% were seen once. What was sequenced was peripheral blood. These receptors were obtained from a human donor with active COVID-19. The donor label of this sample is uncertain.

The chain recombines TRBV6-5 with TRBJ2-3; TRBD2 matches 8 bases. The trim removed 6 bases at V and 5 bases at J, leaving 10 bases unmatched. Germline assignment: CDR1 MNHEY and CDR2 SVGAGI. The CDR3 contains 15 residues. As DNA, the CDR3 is TGTGCCAGCAGACCATTCGGGGGGGTTGGAGATACGCAGTATTTT. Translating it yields CASRPFGGVGDTQYF.

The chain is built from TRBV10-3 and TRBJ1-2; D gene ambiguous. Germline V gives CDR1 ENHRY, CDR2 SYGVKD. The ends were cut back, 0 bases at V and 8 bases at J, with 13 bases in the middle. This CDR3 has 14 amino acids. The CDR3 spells CAISESMDRRGYTF. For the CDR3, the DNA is TGTGCCATCAGTGAGTCGATGGACCGGAGGGGCTACACCTTC.

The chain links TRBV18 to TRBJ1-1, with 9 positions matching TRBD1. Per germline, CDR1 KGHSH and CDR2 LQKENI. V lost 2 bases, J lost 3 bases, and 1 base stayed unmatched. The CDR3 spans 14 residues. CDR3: CASSPDRGDTEAFF. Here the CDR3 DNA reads TGTGCCAGCTCACCAGACAGGGGGGACACTGAAGCTTTCTTT. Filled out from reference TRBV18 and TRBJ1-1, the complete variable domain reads NAGVMQNPRHLVRRRGQEARLRCSPMKGHSHVYWYRQLPEEGLKFMVYLQKENIIDESGMPKERFSAEFPKEGPSILRIQQVVRGDSAAYFCASSPDRGDTEAFFGQGTRLTVV.

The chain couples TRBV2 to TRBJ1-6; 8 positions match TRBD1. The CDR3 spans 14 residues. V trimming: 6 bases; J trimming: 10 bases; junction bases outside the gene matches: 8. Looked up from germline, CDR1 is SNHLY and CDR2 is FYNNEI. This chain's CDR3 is CASSIDRGRSPLHF. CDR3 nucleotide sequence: TGTGCCAGCAGCATAGACAGGGGAAGGTCACCCCTCCACTTT.

DNA of the CDR3: TGTGCCAGCAGTTCCGGACTAGCGGTGAGCACAGATACGCAGTATTTT. Translation: CASSSGLAVSTDTQYF. The rearrangement joins TRBV28 to TRBJ2-3; 10 bases map to TRBD2. The V segment lost 4 bases and the J segment 0 bases; nucleotides outside the gene matches: 4. The germline CDR1 and CDR2 sequences are MDHEN and SYDVKM. The CDR3 has 16 residues. Combining the CDR3 with reference TRBV28 and TRBJ2-3 gives the whole variable domain DVKVTQSSRYLVKRTGEKVFLECVQDMDHENMFWYRQDPGLGLRLIYFSYDVKMKEKGDIPEGYSVSREKKERFSLILESASTNQTSMYLCASSSGLAVSTDTQYFGPGTRLTVL.

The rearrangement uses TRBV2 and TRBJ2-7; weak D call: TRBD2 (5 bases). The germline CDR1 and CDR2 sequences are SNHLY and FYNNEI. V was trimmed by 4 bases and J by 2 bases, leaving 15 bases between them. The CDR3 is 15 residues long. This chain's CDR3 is CASSGGTAGAYEQYF. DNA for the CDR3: TGTGCCAGCAGTGGAGGAACGGCCGGGGCCTACGAGCAGTACTTC.

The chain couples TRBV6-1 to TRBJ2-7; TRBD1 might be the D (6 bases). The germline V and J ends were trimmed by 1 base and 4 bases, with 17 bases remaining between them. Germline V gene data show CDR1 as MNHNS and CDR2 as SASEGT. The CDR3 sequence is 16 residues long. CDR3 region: CASSEERQLRGYEQYF. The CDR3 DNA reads TGTGCCAGCAGTGAAGAGCGTCAGCTAAGGGGGTACGAGCAGTACTTC.

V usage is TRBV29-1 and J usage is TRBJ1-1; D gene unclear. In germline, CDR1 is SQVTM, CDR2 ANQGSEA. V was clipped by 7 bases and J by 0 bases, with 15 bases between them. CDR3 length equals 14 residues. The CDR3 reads CSAAQRLLNTEAFF. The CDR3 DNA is TGCAGCGCTGCGCAGAGACTTCTGAACACTGAAGCTTTCTTT.

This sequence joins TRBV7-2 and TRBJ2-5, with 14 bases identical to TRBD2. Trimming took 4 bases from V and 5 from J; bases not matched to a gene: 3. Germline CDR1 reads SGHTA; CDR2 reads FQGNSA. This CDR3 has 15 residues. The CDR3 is CASSWTSGGHETQYF. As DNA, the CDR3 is TGTGCCAGCAGCTGGACTAGCGGGGGGCACGAGACCCAGTACTTC.

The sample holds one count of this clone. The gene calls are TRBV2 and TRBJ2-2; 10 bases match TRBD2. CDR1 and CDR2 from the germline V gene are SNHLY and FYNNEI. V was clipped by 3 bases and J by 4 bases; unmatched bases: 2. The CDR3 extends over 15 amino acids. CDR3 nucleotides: TGTGCCAGCAGTGAGCTAGCGGGGGTCACCGGGGAGCTGTTTTTT. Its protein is CASSELAGVTGELFF.

CDR3 in DNA: TGTGCCAGTAGTATTTTGTTAGCGGGTTATAACTCCGGGGAGCTGTTTTTT. It encodes CASSILLAGYNSGELFF. The chain couples TRBV19 to TRBJ2-2, with 7 bases fitting TRBD2. V dropped 3 bases and J dropped 6; count of bases not matched to a gene: 13. Germline CDR1 and CDR2: LNHDA and SQIVND (reference sequence). The CDR3 extends over 17 amino acids.

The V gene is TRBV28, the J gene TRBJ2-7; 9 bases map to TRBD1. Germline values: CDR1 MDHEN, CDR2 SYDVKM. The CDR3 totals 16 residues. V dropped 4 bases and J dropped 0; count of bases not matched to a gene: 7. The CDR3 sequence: CASSSHRTGASYEQYF. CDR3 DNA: TGTGCCAGCAGTTCACATCGGACAGGGGCCTCCTACGAGCAGTACTTC.

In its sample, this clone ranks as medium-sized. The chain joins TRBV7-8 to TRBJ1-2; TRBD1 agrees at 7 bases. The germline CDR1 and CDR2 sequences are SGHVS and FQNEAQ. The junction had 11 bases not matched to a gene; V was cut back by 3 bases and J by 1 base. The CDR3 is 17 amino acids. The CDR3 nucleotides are TGTGCCAGCAGCTTGCGACAGGGCCCTACGCTTAACTATGGCTACACCTTC. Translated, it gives CASSLRQGPTLNYGYTF.

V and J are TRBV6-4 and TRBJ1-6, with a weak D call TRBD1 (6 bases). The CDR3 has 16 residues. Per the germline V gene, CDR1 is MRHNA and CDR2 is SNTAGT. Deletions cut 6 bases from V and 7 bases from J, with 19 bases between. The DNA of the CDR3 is TGTGCCAGCAGACAGGGCTTCACCCTCCGAAATTCACCCCTCCACTTT. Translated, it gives CASRQGFTLRNSPLHF.

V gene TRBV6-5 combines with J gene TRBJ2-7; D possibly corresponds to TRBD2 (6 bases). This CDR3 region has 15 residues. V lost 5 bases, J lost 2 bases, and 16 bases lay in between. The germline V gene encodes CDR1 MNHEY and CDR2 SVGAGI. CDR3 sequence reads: CASSPTGLQAYEQYF. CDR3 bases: TGTGCCAGCAGTCCTACGGGACTCCAAGCCTACGAGCAGTACTTC.

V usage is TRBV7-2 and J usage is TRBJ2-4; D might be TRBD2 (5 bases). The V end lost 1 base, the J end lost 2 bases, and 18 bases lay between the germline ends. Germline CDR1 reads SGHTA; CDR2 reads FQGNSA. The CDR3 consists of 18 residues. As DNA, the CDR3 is TGTGCCAGCAGCTTAGTTTCCGGGATTAGCGTTACCAAAAACATTCAGTACTTC. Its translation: CASSLVSGISVTKNIQYF.

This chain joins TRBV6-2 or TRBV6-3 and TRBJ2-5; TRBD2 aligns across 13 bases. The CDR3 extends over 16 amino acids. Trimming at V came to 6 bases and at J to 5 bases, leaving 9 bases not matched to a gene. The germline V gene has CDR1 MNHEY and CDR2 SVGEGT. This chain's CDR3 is CASSRTSGSMRETQYF. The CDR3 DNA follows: TGTGCCAGCAGCCGGACTAGCGGGAGTATGCGGGAGACCCAGTACTTC.

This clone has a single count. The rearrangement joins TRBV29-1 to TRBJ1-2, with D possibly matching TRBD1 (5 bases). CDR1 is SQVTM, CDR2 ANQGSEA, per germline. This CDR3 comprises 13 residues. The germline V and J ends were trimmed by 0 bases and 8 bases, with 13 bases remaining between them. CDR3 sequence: CSVEDPRAGGYTF. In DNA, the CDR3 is TGCAGCGTTGAAGATCCCCGGGCAGGGGGCTACACCTTC.

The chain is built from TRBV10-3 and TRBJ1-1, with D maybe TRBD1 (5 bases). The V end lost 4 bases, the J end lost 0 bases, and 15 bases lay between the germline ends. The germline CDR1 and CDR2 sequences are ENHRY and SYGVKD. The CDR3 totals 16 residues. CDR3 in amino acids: CAISAGERALNTEAFF. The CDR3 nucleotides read TGTGCCATCAGTGCGGGGGAGCGCGCGTTGAACACTGAAGCTTTCTTT.

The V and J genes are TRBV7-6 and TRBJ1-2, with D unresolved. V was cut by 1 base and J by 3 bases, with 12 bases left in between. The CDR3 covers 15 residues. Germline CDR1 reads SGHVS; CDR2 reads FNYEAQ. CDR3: CASSLVPGYDYGYTF. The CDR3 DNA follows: TGTGCCAGCAGCTTAGTTCCCGGGTATGACTATGGCTACACCTTC.

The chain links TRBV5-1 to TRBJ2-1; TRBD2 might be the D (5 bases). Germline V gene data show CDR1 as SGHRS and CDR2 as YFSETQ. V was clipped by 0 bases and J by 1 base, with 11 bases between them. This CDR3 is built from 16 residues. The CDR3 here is CASSLDPGVSYNEQFF. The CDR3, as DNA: TGCGCCAGCAGCTTGGATCCCGGGGTTTCCTACAATGAGCAGTTCTTC. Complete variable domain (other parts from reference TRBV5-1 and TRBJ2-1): KAGVTQTPRYLIKTRGQQVTLSCSPISGHRSVSWYQQTPGQGLQFLFEYFSETQRNKGNFPGRFSGRQFSNSRSEMNVSTLELGDSALYLCASSLDPGVSYNEQFFGPGTRLTVL.

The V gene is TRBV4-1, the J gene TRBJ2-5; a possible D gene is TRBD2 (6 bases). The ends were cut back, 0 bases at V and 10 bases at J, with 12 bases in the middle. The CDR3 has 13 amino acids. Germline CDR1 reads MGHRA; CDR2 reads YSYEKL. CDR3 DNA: TGCGCCAGCAGCCAAGATCTAGGGCGGGACCAGTACTTC. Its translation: CASSQDLGRDQYF.

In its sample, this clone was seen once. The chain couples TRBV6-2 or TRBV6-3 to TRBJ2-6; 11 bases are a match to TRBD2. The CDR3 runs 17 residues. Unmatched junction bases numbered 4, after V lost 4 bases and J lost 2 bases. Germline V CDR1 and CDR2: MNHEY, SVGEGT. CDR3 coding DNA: TGTGCCAGCAGTTCTCCGGGACTAGCGGCTGGGGCCAACGTCCTGACTTTC. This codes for CASSSPGLAAGANVLTF.

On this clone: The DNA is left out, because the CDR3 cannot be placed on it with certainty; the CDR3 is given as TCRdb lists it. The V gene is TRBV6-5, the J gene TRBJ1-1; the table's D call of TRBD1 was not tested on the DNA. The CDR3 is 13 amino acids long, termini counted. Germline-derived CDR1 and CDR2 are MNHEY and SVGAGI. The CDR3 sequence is CASSSGQGIEAFF.

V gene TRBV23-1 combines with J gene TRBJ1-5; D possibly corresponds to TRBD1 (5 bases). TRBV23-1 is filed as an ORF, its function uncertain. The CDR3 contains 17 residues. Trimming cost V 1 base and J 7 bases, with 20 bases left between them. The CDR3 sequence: CASSQLYRRGNGQPQHF. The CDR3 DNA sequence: TGCGCCAGCAGTCAATTGTATCGTCGGGGGAACGGGCAGCCCCAGCATTTT.

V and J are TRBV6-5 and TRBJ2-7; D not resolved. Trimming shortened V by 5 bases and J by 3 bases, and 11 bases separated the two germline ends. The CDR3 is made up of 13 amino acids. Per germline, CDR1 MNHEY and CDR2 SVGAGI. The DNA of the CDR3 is TGTGCCAGCAGTCCGGGTCCGGACTACGAGCAGTACTTC. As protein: CASSPGPDYEQYF.

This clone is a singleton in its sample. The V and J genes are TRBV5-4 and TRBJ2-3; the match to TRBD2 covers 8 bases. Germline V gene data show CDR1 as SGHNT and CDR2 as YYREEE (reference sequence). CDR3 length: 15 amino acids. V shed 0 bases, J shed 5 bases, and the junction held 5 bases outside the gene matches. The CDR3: CASSLGGRLGDTQYF. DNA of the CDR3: TGTGCCAGCAGCTTGGGCGGGAGGTTGGGAGATACGCAGTATTTT.

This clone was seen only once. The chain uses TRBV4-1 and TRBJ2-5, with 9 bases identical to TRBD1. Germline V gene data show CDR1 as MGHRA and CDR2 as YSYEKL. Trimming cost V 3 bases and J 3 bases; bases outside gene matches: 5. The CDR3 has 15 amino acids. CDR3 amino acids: CASSQSDRGEETQYF. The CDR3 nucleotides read TGCGCCAGCAGCCAGTCGGACAGGGGAGAAGAGACCCAGTACTTC.

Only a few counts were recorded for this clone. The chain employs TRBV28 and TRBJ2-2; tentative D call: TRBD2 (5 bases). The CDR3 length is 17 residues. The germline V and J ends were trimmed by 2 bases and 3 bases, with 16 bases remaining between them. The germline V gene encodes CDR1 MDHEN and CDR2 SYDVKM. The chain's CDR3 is CASSLGPGRDDTGELFF. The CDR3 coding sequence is TGTGCCAGCAGTTTAGGTCCGGGCCGGGATGACACCGGGGAGCTGTTTTTT.